This T cell receptor (beta chain) appears in the sequencing data of a study of control samples from healthy donors and cancer patients. The method was immunoSEQ multiplex PCR; TCRdb's version includes in-frame clones alone and lacks a portion of them. The sample has 130,000 or so clones, about 90% seen once. The germline V gene encodes CDR1 SQVTM and CDR2 ANQGSEA. V lost 5 bases, J lost 8 bases, and 15 bases stayed unmatched. This CDR3 has 15 amino acids. The source of this sequence is a man aged 50 or older with head and neck cancer. The sample taken for sequencing was PBMCs. The genes are TRBV29-1 and TRBJ1-2; 9 nucleotides line up with TRBD1. The CDR3 spells CSVWGTGNSKRGYTF. CDR3 nucleotides: TGCAGCGTTTGGGGGACAGGGAATTCGAAAAGAGGCTACACCTTC.